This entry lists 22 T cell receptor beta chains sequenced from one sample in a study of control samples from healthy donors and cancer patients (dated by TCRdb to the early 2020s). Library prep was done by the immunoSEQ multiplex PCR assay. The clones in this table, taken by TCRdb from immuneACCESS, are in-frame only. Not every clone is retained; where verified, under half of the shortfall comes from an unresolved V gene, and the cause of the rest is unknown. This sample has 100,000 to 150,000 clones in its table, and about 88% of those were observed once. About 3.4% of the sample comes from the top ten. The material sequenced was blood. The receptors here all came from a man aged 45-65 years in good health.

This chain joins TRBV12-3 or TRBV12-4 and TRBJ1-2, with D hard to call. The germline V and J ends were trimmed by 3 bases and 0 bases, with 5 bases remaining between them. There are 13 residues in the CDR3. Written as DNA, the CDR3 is TGTGCCAGCAGTTTGTTGACTAACTATGGCTACACCTTC. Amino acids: CASSLLTNYGYTF.

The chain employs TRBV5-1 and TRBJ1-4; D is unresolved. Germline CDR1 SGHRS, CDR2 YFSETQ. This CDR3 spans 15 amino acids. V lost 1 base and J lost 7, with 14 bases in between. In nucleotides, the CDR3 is TGCGCCAGCAGCTTGATGGGCGGGGTCGGTGAAAAACTGTTTTTT. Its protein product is CASSLMGGVGEKLFF.

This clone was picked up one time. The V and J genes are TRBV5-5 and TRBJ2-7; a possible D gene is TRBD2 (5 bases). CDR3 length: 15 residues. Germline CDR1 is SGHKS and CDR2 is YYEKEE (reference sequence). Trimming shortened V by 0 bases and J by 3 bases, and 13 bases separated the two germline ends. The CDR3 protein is CASSLEDGMIYEQYF. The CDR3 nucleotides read TGTGCCAGCAGCTTGGAAGACGGGATGATCTACGAGCAGTACTTC. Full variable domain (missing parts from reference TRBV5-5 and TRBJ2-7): DAGVTQSPTHLIKTRGQQVTLRCSPISGHKSVSWYQQVLGQGPQFIFQYYEKEERGRGNFPDRFSARQFPNYSSELNVNALLLGDSALYLCASSLEDGMIYEQYFGPGTRLTVT.

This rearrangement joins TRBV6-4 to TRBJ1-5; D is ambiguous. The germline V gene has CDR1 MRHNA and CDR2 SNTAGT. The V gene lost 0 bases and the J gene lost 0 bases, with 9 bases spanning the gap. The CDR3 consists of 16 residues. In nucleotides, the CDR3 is TGTGCCAGCAGTGACTCGAGAAGGTATAGCAATCAGCCCCAGCATTTT. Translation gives CASSDSRRYSNQPQHF.

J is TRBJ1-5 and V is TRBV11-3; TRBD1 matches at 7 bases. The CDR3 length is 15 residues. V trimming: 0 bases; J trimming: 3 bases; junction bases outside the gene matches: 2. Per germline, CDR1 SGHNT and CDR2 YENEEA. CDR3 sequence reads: CASSLDGQDNQPQHF. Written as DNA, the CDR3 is TGTGCCAGCAGCTTAGATGGACAGGACAATCAGCCCCAGCATTTT.

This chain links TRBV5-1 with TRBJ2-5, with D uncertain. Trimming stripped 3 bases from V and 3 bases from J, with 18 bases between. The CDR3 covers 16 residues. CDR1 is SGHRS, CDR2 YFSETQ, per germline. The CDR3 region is CASSSTRSSYEETQYF. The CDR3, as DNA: TGCGCCAGCAGCTCAACAAGGTCTAGTTACGAAGAGACCCAGTACTTC.

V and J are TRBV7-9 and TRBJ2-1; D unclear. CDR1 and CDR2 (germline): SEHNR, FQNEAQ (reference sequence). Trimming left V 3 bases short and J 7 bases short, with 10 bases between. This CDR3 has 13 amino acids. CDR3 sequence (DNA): TGTGCCAGCAGCTTGGGCGCGAAGAATGAGCAGTTCTTC. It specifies CASSLGAKNEQFF.

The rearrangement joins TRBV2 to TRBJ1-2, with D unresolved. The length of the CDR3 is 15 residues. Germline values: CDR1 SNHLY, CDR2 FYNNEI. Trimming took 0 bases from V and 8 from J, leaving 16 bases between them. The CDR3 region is CASSEALQDLWGYTF. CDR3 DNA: TGTGCCAGCAGTGAAGCGCTTCAGGACTTGTGGGGCTACACCTTC.

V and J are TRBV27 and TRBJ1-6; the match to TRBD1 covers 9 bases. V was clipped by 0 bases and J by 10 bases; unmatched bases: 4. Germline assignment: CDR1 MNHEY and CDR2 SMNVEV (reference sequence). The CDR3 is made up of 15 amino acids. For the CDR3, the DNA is TGTGCCAGCAGTTTATCCAGGACAGGGGAATCACCCCTCCACTTT. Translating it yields CASSLSRTGESPLHF.

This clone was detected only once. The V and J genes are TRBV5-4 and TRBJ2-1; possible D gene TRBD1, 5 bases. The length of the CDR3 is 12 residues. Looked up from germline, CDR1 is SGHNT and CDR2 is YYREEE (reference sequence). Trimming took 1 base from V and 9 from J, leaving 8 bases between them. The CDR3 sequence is CASSLTGGEQFF. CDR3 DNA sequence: TGTGCCAGCAGCTTGACAGGTGGTGAGCAGTTCTTC.

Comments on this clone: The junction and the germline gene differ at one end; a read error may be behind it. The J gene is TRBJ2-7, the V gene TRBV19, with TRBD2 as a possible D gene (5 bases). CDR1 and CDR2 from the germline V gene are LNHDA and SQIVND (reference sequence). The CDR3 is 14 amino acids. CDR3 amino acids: CASSATGINYGQYF. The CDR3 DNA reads TGTGCCAGTAGTGCGACGGGAATTAACTACGGGCAGTACTTC.

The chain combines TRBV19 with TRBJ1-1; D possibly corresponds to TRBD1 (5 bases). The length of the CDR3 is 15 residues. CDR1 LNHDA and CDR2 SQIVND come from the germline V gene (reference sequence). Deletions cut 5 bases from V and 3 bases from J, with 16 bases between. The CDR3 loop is CASSAGSLGDTEAFF. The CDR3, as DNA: TGTGCCAGTAGTGCCGGTAGCTTAGGGGACACTGAAGCTTTCTTT.

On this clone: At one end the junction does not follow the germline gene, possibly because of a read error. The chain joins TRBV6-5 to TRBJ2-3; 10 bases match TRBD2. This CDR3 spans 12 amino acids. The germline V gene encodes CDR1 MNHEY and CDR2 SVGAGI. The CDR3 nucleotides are TGTGCCAGCAGTCTTACTAGCGGGGCTCAGTTTTTT. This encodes CASSLTSGAQFF.

As DNA, the CDR3 is TGTGCCAGCAGCCCCACGACCGGACAGGGCACTGAAGCTTTCTTT. This translates into CASSPTTGQGTEAFF. V usage is TRBV28 and J usage is TRBJ1-1; 8 bases fit TRBD1. This CDR3 region has 15 residues. Germline assignment: CDR1 MDHEN and CDR2 SYDVKM. Trimming cost V 6 bases and J 4 bases; bases outside gene matches: 10.

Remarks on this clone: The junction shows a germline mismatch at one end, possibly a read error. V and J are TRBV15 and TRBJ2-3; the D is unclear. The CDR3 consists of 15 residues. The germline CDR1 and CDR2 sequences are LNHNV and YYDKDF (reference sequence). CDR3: CATGRETTSTDTQYF. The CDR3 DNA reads TGTGCCACCGGCAGAGAAACTACTAGCACAGATACGCAGTATTTT.

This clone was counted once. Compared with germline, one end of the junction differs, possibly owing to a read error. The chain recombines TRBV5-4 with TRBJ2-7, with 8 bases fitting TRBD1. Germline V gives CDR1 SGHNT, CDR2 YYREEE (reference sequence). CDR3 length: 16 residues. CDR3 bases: TGTGCCAGCAGCCCGGGACAGGAGACATCTACCCACGAGCGGTACTTC. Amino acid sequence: CASSPGQETSTHERYF.

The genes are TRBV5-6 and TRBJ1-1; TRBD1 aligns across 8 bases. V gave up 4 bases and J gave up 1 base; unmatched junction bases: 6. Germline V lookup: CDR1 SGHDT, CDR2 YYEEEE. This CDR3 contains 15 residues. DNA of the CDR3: TGTGCCAGCAGCCCAGTAGGACAGGGGAACACTGAAGCTTTCTTT. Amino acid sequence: CASSPVGQGNTEAFF.

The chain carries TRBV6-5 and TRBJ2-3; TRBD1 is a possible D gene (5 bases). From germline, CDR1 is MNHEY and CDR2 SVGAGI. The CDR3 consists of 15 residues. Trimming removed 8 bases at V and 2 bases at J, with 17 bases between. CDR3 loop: CASQIRAQTTDTQYF. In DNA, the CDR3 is TGTGCCAGCCAAATCAGGGCCCAAACCACAGATACGCAGTATTTT.

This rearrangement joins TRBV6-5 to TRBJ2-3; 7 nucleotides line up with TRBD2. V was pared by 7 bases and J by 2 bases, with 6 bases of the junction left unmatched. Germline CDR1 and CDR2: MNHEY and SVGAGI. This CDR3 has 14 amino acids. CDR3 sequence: CASKSGVNTDTQYF. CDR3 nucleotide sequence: TGTGCCAGCAAGAGCGGGGTAAACACAGATACGCAGTATTTT.

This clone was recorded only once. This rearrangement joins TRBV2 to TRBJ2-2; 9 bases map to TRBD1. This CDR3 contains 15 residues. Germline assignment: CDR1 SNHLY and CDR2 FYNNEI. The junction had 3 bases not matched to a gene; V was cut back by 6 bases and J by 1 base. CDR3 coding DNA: TGTGCCAGCAGCGGACAGGGGATGAACACCGGGGAGCTGTTTTTT. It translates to CASSGQGMNTGELFF. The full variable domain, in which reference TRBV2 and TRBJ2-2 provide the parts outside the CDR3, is EPEVTQTPSHQVTQMGQEVILRCVPISNHLYFYWYRQILGQKVEFLVSFYNNEISEKSEIFDDQFSVERPDGSNFTLKIRSTKLEDSAMYFCASSGQGMNTGELFFGEGSRLTVL.

In nucleotides, the CDR3 is TGTGCCAGCAGCAGAAAACAGGGGAACAGCGAGCAGTACTTC. This translates into CASSRKQGNSEQYF. The chain employs TRBV11-1 and TRBJ2-7; 7 bases line up with TRBD1. V shed 5 bases, J shed 6 bases, and the junction held 10 bases outside the gene matches. Germline CDR1 SGHAT, CDR2 FQDESV (reference sequence). This CDR3 contains 14 residues.

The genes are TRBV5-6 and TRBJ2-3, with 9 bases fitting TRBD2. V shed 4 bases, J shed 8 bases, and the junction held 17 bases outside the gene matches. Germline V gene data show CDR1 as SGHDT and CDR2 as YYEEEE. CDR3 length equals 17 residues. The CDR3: CASSPLGASGAWSTQYF. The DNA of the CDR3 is TGTGCCAGCAGCCCCCTGGGGGCTAGCGGGGCCTGGAGTACGCAGTATTTT.